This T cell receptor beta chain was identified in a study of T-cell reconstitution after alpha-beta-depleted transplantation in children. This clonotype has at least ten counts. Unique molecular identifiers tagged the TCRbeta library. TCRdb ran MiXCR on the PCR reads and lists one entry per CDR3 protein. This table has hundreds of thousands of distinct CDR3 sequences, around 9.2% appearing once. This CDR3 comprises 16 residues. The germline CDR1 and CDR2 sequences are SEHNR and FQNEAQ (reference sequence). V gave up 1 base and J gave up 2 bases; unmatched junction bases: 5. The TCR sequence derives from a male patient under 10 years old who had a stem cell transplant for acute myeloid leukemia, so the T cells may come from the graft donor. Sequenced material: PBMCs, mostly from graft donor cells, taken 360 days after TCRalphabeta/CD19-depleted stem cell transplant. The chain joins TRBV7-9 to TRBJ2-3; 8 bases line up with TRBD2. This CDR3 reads CASSLGRGGPTDTQYF. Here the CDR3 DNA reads TGTGCCAGCAGCTTAGGTCGCGGGGGGCCCACAGATACGCAGTATTTT.